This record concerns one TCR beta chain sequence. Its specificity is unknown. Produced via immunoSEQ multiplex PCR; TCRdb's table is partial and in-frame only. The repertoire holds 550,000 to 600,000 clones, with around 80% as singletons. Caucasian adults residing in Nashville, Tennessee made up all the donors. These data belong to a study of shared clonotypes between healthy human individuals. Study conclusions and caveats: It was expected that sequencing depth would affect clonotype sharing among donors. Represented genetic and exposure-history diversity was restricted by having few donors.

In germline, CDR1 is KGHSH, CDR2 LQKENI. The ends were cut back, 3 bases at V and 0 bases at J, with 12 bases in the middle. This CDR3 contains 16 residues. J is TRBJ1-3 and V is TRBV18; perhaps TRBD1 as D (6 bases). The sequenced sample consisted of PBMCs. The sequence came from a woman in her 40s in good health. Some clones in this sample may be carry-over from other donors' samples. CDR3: CASSPSTGSSGNTIYF. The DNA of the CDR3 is TGTGCCAGCTCACCTTCGACAGGTAGCTCTGGAAACACCATATATTTT. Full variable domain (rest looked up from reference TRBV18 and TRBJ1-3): NAGVMQNPRHLVRRRGQEARLRCSPMKGHSHVYWYRQLPEEGLKFMVYLQKENIIDESGMPKERFSAEFPKEGPSILRIQQVVRGDSAAYFCASSPSTGSSGNTIYFGEGSWLTVV.